This TCR beta chain was identified in a study of cytomegalovirus exposure and HLA in healthy donors. CDR1 and CDR2 from the germline V gene are MDHEN and SYDVKM. The V gene end was trimmed by 10 bases and the J gene end by 8 bases; junction bases not matched to a gene: 10. The CDR3 is 13 amino acids. With 60 Vbeta and 13 Jbeta primers, the PCR was carried out. Generated by immunoSEQ multiplex PCR, the TCRdb table keeps only in-frame clones and is missing some. The sample has tens of thousands of clones, just over 65% seen once; the top ten hold 2.1%. This sequence originates from a man in his thirties or forties in good health and CMV-seronegative. Sequencing used PBMCs. The chain has TRBV28 and TRBJ1-4; 7 nucleotides match TRBD1. DNA of the CDR3: TGTGCCATAAGCAACAGGGGTGACGAAAAACTGTTTTTT. Amino acids: CAISNRGDEKLFF.